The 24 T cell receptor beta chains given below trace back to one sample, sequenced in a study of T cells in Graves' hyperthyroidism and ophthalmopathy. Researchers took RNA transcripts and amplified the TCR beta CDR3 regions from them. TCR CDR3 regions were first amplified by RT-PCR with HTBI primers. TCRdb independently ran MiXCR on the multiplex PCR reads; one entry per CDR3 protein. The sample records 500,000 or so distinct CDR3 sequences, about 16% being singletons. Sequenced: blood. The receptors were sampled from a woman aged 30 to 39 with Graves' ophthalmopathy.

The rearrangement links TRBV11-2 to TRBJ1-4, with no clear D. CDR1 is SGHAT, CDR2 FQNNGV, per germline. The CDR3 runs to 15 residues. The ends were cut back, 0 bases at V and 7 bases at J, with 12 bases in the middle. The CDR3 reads CASSLDQGTSEKLFF. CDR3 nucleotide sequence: TGTGCCAGCAGCTTAGATCAAGGAACGAGTGAAAAACTGTTTTTT. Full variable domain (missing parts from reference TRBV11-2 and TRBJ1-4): EAGVAQSPRYKIIEKRQSVAFWCNPISGHATLYWYQQILGQGPKLLIQFQNNGVVDDSQLPKDRFSAERLKGVDSTLKIQPAKLEDSAVYLCASSLDQGTSEKLFFGSGTQLSVL.

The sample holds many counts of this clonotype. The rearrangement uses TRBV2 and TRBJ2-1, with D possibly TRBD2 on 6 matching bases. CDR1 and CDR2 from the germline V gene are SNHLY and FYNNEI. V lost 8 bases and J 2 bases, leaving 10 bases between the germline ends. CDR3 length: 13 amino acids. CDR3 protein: CASWGDAYNEQFF. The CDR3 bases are TGTGCCAGCTGGGGGGATGCCTACAATGAGCAGTTCTTC.

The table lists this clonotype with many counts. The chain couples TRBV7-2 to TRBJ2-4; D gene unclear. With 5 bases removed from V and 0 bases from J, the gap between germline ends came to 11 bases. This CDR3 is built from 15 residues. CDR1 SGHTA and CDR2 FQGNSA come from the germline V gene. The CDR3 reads CASSLPLLAKNIQYF. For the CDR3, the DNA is TGTGCCAGCAGCCTTCCCTTATTAGCCAAAAACATTCAGTACTTC. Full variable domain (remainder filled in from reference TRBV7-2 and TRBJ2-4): GAGVSQSPSNKVTEKGKDVELRCDPISGHTALYWYRQSLGQGLEFLIYFQGNSAPDKSGLPSDRFSAERTGGSVSTLTIQRTQQEDSAVYLCASSLPLLAKNIQYFGAGTRLSVL.

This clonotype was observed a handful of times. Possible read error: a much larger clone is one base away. CDR3 bases: TGTGCCAGCAGCCCTACCGGGACTAATGAGCAGTTCTTC. Protein: CASSPTGTNEQFF. The chain recombines TRBV13 with TRBJ2-1; D perhaps matches TRBD2 (6 bases). The ends were cut back, 5 bases at V and 7 bases at J, with 12 bases in the middle. The CDR3 extends over 13 amino acids. The germline V gene has CDR1 PRHDT and CDR2 FYEKMQ (reference sequence).

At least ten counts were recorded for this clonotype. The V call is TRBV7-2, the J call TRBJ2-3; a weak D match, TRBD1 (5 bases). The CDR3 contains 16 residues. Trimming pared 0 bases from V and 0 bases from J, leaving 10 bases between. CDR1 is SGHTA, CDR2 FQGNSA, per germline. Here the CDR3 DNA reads TGTGCCAGCAGCTTAGCGGGGCGGACGAGCACAGATACGCAGTATTTT. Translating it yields CASSLAGRTSTDTQYF.

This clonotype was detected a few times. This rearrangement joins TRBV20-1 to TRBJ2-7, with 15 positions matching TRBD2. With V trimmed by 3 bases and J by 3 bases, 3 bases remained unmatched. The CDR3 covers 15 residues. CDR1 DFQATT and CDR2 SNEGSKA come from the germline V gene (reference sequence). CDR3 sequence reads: CSASGLAGGNYEQYF. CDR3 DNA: TGCAGTGCTAGTGGACTAGCGGGAGGGAACTACGAGCAGTACTTC.

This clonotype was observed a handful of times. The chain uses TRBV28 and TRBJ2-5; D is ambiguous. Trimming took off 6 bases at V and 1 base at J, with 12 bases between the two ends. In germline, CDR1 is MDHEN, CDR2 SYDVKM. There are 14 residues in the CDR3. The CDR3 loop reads CASRSGPSQETQYF. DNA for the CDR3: TGTGCCAGCAGATCCGGGCCCTCCCAAGAGACCCAGTACTTC.

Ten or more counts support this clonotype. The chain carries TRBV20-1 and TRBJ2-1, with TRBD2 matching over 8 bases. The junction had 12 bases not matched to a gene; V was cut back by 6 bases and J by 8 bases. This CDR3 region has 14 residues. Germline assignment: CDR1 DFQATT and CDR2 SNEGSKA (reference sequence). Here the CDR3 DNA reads TGCAGTGCGCGATTCCGCGGGAGGACGGATGAGCAGTTCTTC. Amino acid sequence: CSARFRGRTDEQFF.

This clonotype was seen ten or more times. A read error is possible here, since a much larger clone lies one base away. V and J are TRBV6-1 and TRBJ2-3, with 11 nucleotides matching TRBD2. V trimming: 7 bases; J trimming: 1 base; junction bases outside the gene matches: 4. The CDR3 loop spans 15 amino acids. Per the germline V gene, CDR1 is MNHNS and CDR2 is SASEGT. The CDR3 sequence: CASTLLAGGTDTQYF. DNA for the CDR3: TGTGCCAGCACCTTACTAGCGGGAGGCACAGATACGCAGTATTTT.

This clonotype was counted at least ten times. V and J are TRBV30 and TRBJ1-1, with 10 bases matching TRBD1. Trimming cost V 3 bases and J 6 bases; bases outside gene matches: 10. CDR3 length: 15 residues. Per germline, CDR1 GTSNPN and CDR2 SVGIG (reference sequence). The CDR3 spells CAWSDRGPLGPEAFF. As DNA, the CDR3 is TGTGCCTGGAGCGACAGGGGGCCACTGGGGCCTGAAGCTTTCTTT.

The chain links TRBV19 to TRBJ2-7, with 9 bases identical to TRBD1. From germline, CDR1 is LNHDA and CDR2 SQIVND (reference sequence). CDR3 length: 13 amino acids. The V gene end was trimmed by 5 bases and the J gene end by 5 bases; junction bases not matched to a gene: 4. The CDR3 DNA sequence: TGTGCCAGTAGTGAGGGACAGGGAGACGAGCAGTACTTC. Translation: CASSEGQGDEQYF.

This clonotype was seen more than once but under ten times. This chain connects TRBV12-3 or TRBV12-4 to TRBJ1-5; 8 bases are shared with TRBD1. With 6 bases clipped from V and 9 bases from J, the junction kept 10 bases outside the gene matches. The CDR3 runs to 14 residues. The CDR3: CASSGQGGGRPQHF. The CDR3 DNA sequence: TGTGCCAGCAGCGGACAGGGCGGCGGTCGGCCCCAGCATTTT.

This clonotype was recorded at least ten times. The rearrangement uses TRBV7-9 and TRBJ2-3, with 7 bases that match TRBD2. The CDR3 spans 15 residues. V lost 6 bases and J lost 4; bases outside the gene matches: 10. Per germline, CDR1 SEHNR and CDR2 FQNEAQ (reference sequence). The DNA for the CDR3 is TGTGCCAGCAGTTTGAGCGGGAAGAGGTCAGATACGCAGTATTTT. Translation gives CASSLSGKRSDTQYF. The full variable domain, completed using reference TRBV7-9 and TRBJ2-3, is DTGVSQNPRHKITKRGQNVTFRCDPISEHNRLYWYRQTLGQGPEFLTYFQNEAQLEKSRLLSDRFSAERPKGSFSTLEIQRTEQGDSAMYLCASSLSGKRSDTQYFGPGTRLTVL.

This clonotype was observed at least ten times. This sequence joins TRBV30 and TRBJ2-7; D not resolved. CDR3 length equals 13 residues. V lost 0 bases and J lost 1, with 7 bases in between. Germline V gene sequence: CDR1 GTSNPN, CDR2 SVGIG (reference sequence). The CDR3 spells CAWSVSRSYEQYF. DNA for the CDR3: TGTGCCTGGAGTGTATCCCGTTCCTACGAGCAGTACTTC.

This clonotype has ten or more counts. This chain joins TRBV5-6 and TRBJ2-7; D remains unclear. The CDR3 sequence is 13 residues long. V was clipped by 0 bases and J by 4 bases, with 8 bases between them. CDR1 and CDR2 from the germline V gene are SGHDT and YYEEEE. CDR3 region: CASSLDQSYEQYF. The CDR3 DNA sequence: TGTGCCAGCAGCTTGGACCAATCTTACGAGCAGTACTTC.

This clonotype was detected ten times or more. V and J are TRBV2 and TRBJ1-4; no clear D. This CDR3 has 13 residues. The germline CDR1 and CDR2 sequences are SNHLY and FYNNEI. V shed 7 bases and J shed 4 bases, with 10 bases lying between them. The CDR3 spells CASTILLNEKLFF. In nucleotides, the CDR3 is TGTGCCAGCACCATACTCCTTAATGAAAAACTGTTTTTT.

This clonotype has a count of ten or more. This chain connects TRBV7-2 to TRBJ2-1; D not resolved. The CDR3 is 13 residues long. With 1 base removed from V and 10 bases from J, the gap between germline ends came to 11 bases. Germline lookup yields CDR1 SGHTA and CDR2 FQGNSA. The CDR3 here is CASSLVGLGEQFF. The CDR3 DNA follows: TGTGCCAGCAGCTTAGTAGGTCTGGGGGAGCAGTTCTTC.

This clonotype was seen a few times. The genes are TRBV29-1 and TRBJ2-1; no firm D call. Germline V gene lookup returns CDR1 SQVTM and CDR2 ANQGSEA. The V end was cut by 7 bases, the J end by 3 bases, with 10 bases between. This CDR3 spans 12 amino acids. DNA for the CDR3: TGCAGCGATAGGACCATCTACAATGAGCAGTTCTTC. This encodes CSDRTIYNEQFF.

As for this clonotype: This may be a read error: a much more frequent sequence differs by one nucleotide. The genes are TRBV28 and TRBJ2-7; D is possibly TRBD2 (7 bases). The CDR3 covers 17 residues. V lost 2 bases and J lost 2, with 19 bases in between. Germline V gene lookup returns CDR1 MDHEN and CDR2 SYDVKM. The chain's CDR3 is CASSLGGASGIPYEQYF. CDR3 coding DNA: TGTGCCAGCAGTTTAGGGGGGGCTAGCGGTATCCCCTACGAGCAGTACTTC. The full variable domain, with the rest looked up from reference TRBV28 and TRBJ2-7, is DVKVTQSSRYLVKRTGEKVFLECVQDMDHENMFWYRQDPGLGLRLIYFSYDVKMKEKGDIPEGYSVSREKKERFSLILESASTNQTSMYLCASSLGGASGIPYEQYFGPGTRLTVT.

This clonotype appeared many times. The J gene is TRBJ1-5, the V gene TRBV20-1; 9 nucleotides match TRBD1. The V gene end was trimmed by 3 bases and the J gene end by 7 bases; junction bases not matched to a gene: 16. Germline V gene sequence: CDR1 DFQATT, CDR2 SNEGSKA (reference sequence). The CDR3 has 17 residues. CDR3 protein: CSARAHPGTGSGQPQHF. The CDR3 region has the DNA TGCAGTGCTAGGGCCCACCCCGGGACAGGGAGCGGCCAGCCCCAGCATTTT.

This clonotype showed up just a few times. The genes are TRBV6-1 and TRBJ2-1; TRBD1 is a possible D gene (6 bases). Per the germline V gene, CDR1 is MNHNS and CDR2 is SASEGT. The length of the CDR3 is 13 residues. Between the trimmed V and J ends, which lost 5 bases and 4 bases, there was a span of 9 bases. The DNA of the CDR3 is TGTGCCAGCAGTACACAGGGATACAATGAGCAGTTCTTC. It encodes CASSTQGYNEQFF.

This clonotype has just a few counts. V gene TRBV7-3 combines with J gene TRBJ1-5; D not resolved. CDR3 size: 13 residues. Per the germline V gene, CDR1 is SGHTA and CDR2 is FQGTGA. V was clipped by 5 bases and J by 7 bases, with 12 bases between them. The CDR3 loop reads CASSVGGGQPQHF. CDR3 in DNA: TGTGCCAGCAGCGTCGGAGGCGGGCAGCCCCAGCATTTT.

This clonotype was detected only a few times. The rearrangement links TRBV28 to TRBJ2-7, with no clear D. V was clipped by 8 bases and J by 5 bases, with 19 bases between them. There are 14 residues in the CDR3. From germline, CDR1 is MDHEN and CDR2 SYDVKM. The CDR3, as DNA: TGTGCCAGCTTCCCCGCAGGTGGGTCGCACGAGCAGTACTTC. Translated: CASFPAGGSHEQYF.

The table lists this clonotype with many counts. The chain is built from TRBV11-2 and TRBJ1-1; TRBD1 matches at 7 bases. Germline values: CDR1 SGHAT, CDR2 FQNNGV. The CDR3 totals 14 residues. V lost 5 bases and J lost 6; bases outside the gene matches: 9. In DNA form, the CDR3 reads TGTGCCAGCAGCCCGACAGGGAGTAAGGCTGAAGCTTTCTTT. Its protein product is CASSPTGSKAEAFF.